This T cell receptor (beta chain) stems from a study of vaccination effects on CD4 cells after COVID-19. Study results and caveats: Healthy vaccine recipients' vaccine-induced clones were almost all SARS-CoV-2 mono-reactive. Convalescent patients were few in the study, and early post-infection timepoints were absent. Marked contraction was observed in infection-induced and vaccine-induced clones late after vaccination.

The trim removed 4 bases at V and 4 bases at J, leaving 4 bases unmatched. Germline V CDR1 and CDR2: SGHTS, YDEGEE. CDR3 length: 15 residues. Pools of viral peptides were used by the ViraFEST assay to expand antigen-specific CD4+ T cells ahead of sequencing. CD4+ T cells were isolated after 10 days of culture. All participants had two doses of either the BNT162b2 or mRNA-1273 vaccine. Nucleocapsid antibodies stayed negative before and after vaccination, showing no earlier SARS-CoV-2 infection. The data were produced by immunoSEQ multiplex PCR, yet TCRdb's version contains in-frame clones alone and is incomplete. The data show fewer than 30,000 clones, less than 85% seen once. A note on this clone: Its antigen is undetermined.

This specimen was CD4+ T cells from PBMCs cultured with SARS-CoV-2 spike peptides, taken after COVID-19 vaccination. The rearrangement links TRBV5-8 to TRBJ2-5, with 13 bases fitting TRBD2. The TCR comes from a human donor who received a COVID-19 vaccine. CDR3 amino acids: CASSGGLAGVETQYF. The CDR3 nucleotides read TGTGCCAGCAGCGGAGGACTAGCGGGGGTAGAGACCCAGTACTTC.